A selection of T cell receptor beta chains follows, all from one sample in a study of beta chain features in type 1 diabetes. Repertoires were generated with immunoSEQ multiplex PCR, while TCRdb's copy carries only in-frame clones and drops some. The top ten clones hold 0.017% of a sample with 300,000 or so clones, roughly an eighth of them seen once. The sample comprised naive CD4+ T cells from blood. All receptors come from a man aged 25-40 years with type 1 diabetes. Each CDR3 is given with its conserved first and last residue. Each record gives: V gene, D gene, J gene, clone size, CDR3 protein, CDR3 DNA. A D gene is named only where the DNA matches it firmly. Clone size, where shown, is once, few, many, or a class for clones that have expanded.

TRBV4-2	-	TRBJ1-3	-	CASSQDRRIPGNTIYF	TGTGCCAGCAGCCAAGATAGGAGGATTCCTGGAAACACCATATATTTT
TRBV4-3	-	TRBJ2-7	-	CASSLSLRYEQYF	TGCGCCAGCAGTCTCAGTTTGAGGTACGAGCAGTACTTC
TRBV5-4	TRBD1	TRBJ2-7	-	CASSSPGQGTYEQYF	TGTGCCAGCAGCAGTCCGGGACAGGGTACCTACGAGCAGTACTTC
TRBV2	-	TRBJ1-2	few	CASSAEGSTGHGYTF	TGTGCCAGCAGTGCAGAAGGGAGTACTGGTCATGGCTACACCTTC
TRBV19	-	TRBJ1-2	-	CASSIWTEGYGYTF	TGTGCCAGTAGTATTTGGACAGAAGGCTATGGCTACACCTTC
TRBV28	-	TRBJ2-5	few	CASRDSSGGETQYF	TGTGCCAGCAGGGACAGCTCCGGGGGGGAGACCCAGTACTTC
TRBV13	TRBD2	TRBJ2-7	-	CASSSPSGAGVSYEQYF	TGTGCCAGCAGTTCTCCCAGCGGGGCGGGAGTATCTTACGAGCAGTACTTC
TRBV6-5	-	TRBJ2-6	-	CASSWQGLSGANVLTF	TGTGCCAGCAGTTGGCAGGGGCTCTCTGGGGCCAACGTCCTGACTTTC
TRBV19	TRBD1	TRBJ1-1	-	CASSTTGESEAFF	TGTGCCAGTAGTACCACAGGGGAATCTGAAGCTTTCTTT
TRBV5-1	TRBD2	TRBJ2-3	-	CASSLSRASGAGDTQYF	TGCGCCAGCAGCTTGAGTCGGGCTAGCGGGGCGGGAGATACGCAGTATTTT
TRBV18	-	TRBJ2-7	few	CASSPLDNSYEQYF	TGTGCCAGCTCACCACTTGACAACTCCTACGAGCAGTACTTC
TRBV6-5	TRBD2	TRBJ2-3	few	CASSYSAGTTDTQYF	TGTGCCAGCAGTTACTCAGCGGGAACAACAGATACGCAGTATTTT
TRBV7-3	-	TRBJ2-1	few	CASSLGVSSYNEQFF	TGTGCCAGCAGCTTAGGTGTCAGCTCCTACAATGAGCAGTTCTTC
TRBV28	-	TRBJ1-1	-	CASTVNTEAFF	TGTGCCAGCACCGTAAACACTGAAGCTTTCTTT
TRBV5-1	TRBD1	TRBJ2-7	few	CASSLGRGTGVGEQYF	TGCGCCAGCAGCTTAGGCCGTGGGACAGGGGTAGGCGAGCAGTACTTC
TRBV10-3	-	TRBJ2-7	few	CAIRDTQNSYEQYF	TGTGCCATTAGGGACACCCAAAACTCCTACGAGCAGTACTTC
TRBV5-1	-	TRBJ1-1	-	CASRRFQGPGVDTEAFF	TGCGCCAGCAGGAGGTTTCAGGGACCGGGGGTAGATACTGAAGCTTTCTTT
TRBV5-1	-	TRBJ2-1	-	CASSLSGVDEQFF	TGCGCCAGCAGCTTGTCAGGGGTCGATGAGCAGTTCTTC
TRBV7-9	-	TRBJ1-1	-	CASSRALVGGSEAFF	TGTGCCAGCAGTAGAGCGCTGGTGGGCGGGAGTGAAGCTTTCTTT
TRBV9	TRBD1	TRBJ2-7	few	CASSVGWTGVYEQYF	TGTGCCAGCAGCGTAGGCTGGACAGGGGTTTACGAGCAGTACTTC
TRBV14	-	TRBJ1-1	-	CASSRLGHLNTEAFF	TGTGCCAGCAGCCGCTTGGGACATTTGAACACTGAAGCTTTCTTT
TRBV5-1	TRBD2	TRBJ2-5	few	CASSTTGTSGETQYF	TGCGCCAGCAGCACGACCGGGACTAGCGGAGAGACCCAGTACTTC
TRBV4-2	TRBD1	TRBJ2-7	-	CASSHAQTGTGGSYEQYF	TGTGCCAGCAGCCATGCGCAAACCGGGACAGGGGGCTCCTACGAGCAGTACTTC
TRBV14	TRBD2	TRBJ2-7	few	CASSHSTLAGGSYEQYF	TGTGCCAGCAGCCATTCCACACTAGCGGGAGGGTCCTACGAGCAGTACTTC
TRBV5-4	-	TRBJ2-2	few	CASSLAEQGTGELFF	TGTGCCAGCAGCTTGGCTGAGCAGGGGACCGGGGAGCTGTTTTTT
TRBV7-9	-	TRBJ2-2	few	CASSLSGVNTGELFF	TGTGCCAGCAGCTTAAGCGGTGTGAACACCGGGGAGCTGTTTTTT
TRBV5-1	TRBD2	TRBJ2-3	few	CASSTSGASTDTQYF	TGCGCCAGCAGCACTAGCGGGGCTAGCACAGATACGCAGTATTTT
TRBV18	TRBD1	TRBJ1-1	-	CASSFGQGVTEAFF	TGTGCCAGCTCATTCGGACAGGGCGTCACTGAAGCTTTCTTT
TRBV19	TRBD2	TRBJ2-1	few	CASSISAGGYNEQFF	TGTGCCAGTAGTATTTCAGCGGGAGGTTACAATGAGCAGTTCTTC
TRBV18	TRBD2	TRBJ2-7	-	CASSPEAGGRNYEQYF	TGTGCCAGCTCACCAGAAGCGGGAGGTCGAAACTACGAGCAGTACTTC
TRBV9	-	TRBJ2-1	few	CASSVSSTYNEQFF	TGTGCCAGCAGCGTATCTAGCACCTACAATGAGCAGTTCTTC
TRBV13	-	TRBJ2-7	-	CASSRGRTTYEQYF	TGTGCCAGCAGCCGGGGCAGGACTACCTACGAGCAGTACTTC
TRBV7-2	TRBD1	TRBJ2-7	-	CASSSRQGSYEQYF	TGTGCCAGCAGCAGTCGACAGGGTTCCTACGAGCAGTACTTC
TRBV7-8	-	TRBJ1-1	-	CASSIVQNTEAFF	TGTGCCAGCAGCATTGTCCAAAACACTGAAGCTTTCTTT
TRBV28	TRBD2	TRBJ2-3	-	CASSRAGVTEDTQYF	TGTGCCAGCAGCCGCGCGGGAGTAACGGAAGATACGCAGTATTTT
TRBV2	TRBD1	TRBJ1-5	-	CASSRDRVQPQHF	TGTGCCAGCAGCAGGGACAGGGTTCAGCCCCAGCATTTT
TRBV5-1	TRBD1	TRBJ2-1	few	CASSRDRDNEQFF	TGCGCCAGCAGCAGGGACAGAGACAATGAGCAGTTCTTC
TRBV5-1	TRBD2	TRBJ2-3	few	CASSLRLAGGLTDTQYF	TGCGCCAGCAGCCTCAGACTAGCGGGAGGTCTCACAGATACGCAGTATTTT
TRBV28	-	TRBJ2-7	few	CASSSSSRVETYEQYF	TGTGCCAGCAGTTCCTCCAGCAGGGTTGAGACCTACGAGCAGTACTTC
TRBV5-1	TRBD2	TRBJ2-4	few	CASSLNGGNVYF	TGCGCCAGCAGCTTGAACGGGGGGAACGTTTACTTC
TRBV25-1	-	TRBJ1-3	-	CASSEWGGAGNTIYF	TGTGCCAGCAGTGAATGGGGGGGTGCTGGAAACACCATATATTTT
TRBV7-9	-	TRBJ2-7	few	CASSPWGGRYEQYF	TGTGCCAGCAGTCCCTGGGGAGGACGCTACGAGCAGTACTTC
TRBV29-1	TRBD2	TRBJ2-2	few	CSVVGGRTRLAAGELFF	TGCAGCGTTGTAGGTGGGAGGACTAGACTAGCGGCCGGGGAGCTGTTTTTT
TRBV9	-	TRBJ2-1	-	CASSPVTNGRRFF	TGTGCCAGCAGCCCTGTTACCAACGGGAGACGGTTCTTC
TRBV4-2	TRBD2	TRBJ2-4	few	CASSQDSAGVGYIQYF	TGTGCCAGCAGCCAAGATTCAGCGGGAGTTGGTTACATTCAGTACTTC